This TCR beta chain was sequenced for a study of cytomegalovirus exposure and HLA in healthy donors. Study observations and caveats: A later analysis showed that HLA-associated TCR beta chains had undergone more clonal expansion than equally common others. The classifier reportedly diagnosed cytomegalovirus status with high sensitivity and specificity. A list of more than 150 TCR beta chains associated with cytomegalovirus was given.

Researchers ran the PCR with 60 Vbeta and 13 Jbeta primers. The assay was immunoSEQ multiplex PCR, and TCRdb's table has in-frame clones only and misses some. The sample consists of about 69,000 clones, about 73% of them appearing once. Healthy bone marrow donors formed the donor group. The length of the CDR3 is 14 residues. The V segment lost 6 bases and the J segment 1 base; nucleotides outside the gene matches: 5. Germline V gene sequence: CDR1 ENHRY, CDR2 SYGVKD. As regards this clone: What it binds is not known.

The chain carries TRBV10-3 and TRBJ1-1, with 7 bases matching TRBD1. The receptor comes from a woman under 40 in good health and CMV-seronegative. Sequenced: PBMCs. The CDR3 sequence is CAIRRQGENTEAFF. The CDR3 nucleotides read TGTGCCATCAGACGACAGGGCGAGAACACTGAAGCTTTCTTT.